Detailed here is one T cell receptor beta chain. Cohort 3 recovered donors had two negative PCRs, clearance, or symptom resolution. The data belong to a study of blood T cell repertoires in COVID-19. Clones were read by immunoSEQ multiplex PCR, and TCRdb kept only the in-frame ones, dropping some. The sample carries a few hundred thousand clones, about 83% recorded once. After removal of 0 bases from V and 4 bases from J, the junction contained 10 bases not matched to a gene. The CDR3 consists of 17 residues. Germline CDR1 is SGHVS and CDR2 is FNYEAQ. This clonotype originated in a woman aged 40 to 50 who had recovered from COVID-19. Sequencing used PBMCs or T cells enriched from blood (not recorded which). The chain combines TRBV7-6 with TRBJ2-5; 8 nucleotides match TRBD1. The CDR3 DNA is TGTGCCAGCAGCTTAGCGGGCCGGACAGGGTACACAGAGACCCAGTACTTC. It translates to CASSLAGRTGYTETQYF. Looking up the rest from reference TRBV7-6 and TRBJ2-5 gives the full variable domain: GAGVSQSPRYKVTKRGQDVALRCDPISGHVSLYWYRQALGQGPEFLTYFNYEAQQDKSGLPNDRFSAERPEGSISTLTIQRTEQRDSAMYRCASSLAGRTGYTETQYFGPGTRLLVL.